The 31 T cell receptor beta chains presented below share a single source sample, sequenced in a study of blood T cell repertoires in COVID-19. Clones were sequenced by immunoSEQ multiplex PCR, and TCRdb holds only the in-frame ones, with some missing. The sample records over 150,000 clones, approximately 91% being singletons. Sequencing was performed on peripheral blood. The receptor set was obtained from a man aged 50 to 59 with acute or convalescent COVID-19.

This rearrangement joins TRBV6-5 to TRBJ1-5; 10 nucleotides line up with TRBD1. V shed 6 bases, J shed 7 bases, and the junction held 3 bases outside the gene matches. Germline CDR1 and CDR2: MNHEY and SVGAGI. The CDR3 sequence is 13 residues long. CDR3: CASSWTGGQPQHF. In DNA form, the CDR3 reads TGTGCCAGCAGCTGGACAGGGGGACAGCCCCAGCATTTT.

This clone was detected once. The chain couples TRBV5-5 to TRBJ2-7; 7 positions match TRBD1. The J segment lost 4 bases and the V segment lost 1 base, leaving 8 bases of the junction unmatched. This CDR3 is built from 15 residues. Germline CDR1 SGHKS, CDR2 YYEKEE (reference sequence). This CDR3 is CASSLPGGRGYEQYF. The CDR3 DNA reads as TGTGCCAGCAGCTTGCCTGGCGGCAGGGGGTACGAGCAGTACTTC.

This chain joins TRBV7-2 and TRBJ2-3, with 13 nucleotides matching TRBD2. This CDR3 has 17 amino acids. Germline CDR1 SGHTA, CDR2 FQGNSA. V lost 5 bases and J lost 0; bases outside the gene matches: 5. The CDR3 DNA is TGTGCCAGCAGCCAGCGGACTAGCGGGGGAAGCACAGATACGCAGTATTTT. Translated, it gives CASSQRTSGGSTDTQYF.

The chain joins TRBV19 to TRBJ2-5; the D gene is possibly TRBD2 (6 bases). The germline V and J ends were trimmed by 1 base and 1 base, with 10 bases remaining between them. The CDR3 totals 15 residues. Germline CDR1 LNHDA, CDR2 SQIVND (reference sequence). The CDR3, as DNA: TGTGCCAGTAGTATAGTGTCGGGGGTCCAAGAGACCCAGTACTTC. Its translation is CASSIVSGVQETQYF.

The chain carries TRBV7-3 and TRBJ2-5, with 8 bases lining up with TRBD1. Germline lookup yields CDR1 SGHTA and CDR2 FQGTGA. The junction had 3 bases not matched to a gene; V was cut back by 0 bases and J by 3 bases. The CDR3 runs to 15 residues. The CDR3 DNA reads as TGTGCCAGCAGCTTAACTGGACAGGGTAAAGAGACCCAGTACTTC. This codes for CASSLTGQGKETQYF.

The chain couples TRBV7-8 to TRBJ1-5, with a possible D match to TRBD1 (5 bases). Germline V gene lookup returns CDR1 SGHVS and CDR2 FQNEAQ. This CDR3 has 17 amino acids. V shed 4 bases and J shed 2 bases, with 18 bases lying between them. In DNA form, the CDR3 reads TGTGCCAGCAGCTGGCTACCTAGGGGAATGGGCAATCAGCCCCAGCATTTT. The encoded protein is CASSWLPRGMGNQPQHF.

This clone came up a few times. The genes are TRBV30 and TRBJ1-4; 9 bases are shared with TRBD1. Trimming removed 4 bases from V and 10 bases from J; junction bases left unmatched: 10. CDR3 length equals 14 residues. Germline V CDR1 and CDR2: GTSNPN, SVGIG (reference sequence). The CDR3 nucleotides read TGTGCCTGGAACGCCGGACAGGGGATTAGAAAACTGTTTTTT. Residues: CAWNAGQGIRKLFF. Together with reference TRBV30 and TRBJ1-4, the CDR3 gives the full variable domain: SQTIHQWPATLVQPVGSPLSLECTVEGTSNPNLYWYRQAAGRGLQLLFYSVGIGQISSEVPQNLSASRPQDRQFILSSKKLLLSDSGFYLCAWNAGQGIRKLFFGSGTQLSVL.

V and J are TRBV6-2 or TRBV6-3 and TRBJ2-7; 8 bases line up with TRBD1. The CDR3 runs to 14 residues. Germline loops: CDR1 MNHEY, CDR2 SVGEGT. After removal of 5 bases from V and 3 bases from J, the junction contained 6 bases not matched to a gene. The CDR3 reads CASSRQGNSYEQYV. The DNA for the CDR3 is TGTGCCAGCAGTCGACAGGGGAATAGCTACGAGCAGTACGTC.

A few counts support this clone. The chain recombines TRBV10-3 with TRBJ1-6; D is undetermined. The CDR3 sequence is 13 residues long. CDR1 is ENHRY and CDR2 is SYGVKD in the germline V gene. V was shortened by 5 bases and J by 5 bases, with 7 bases between the two germline ends. CDR3 sequence: CAISPGNNSPLHF. The CDR3 DNA follows: TGTGCCATCAGTCCAGGAAATAATTCACCCCTCCACTTT.

The chain couples TRBV6-6 to TRBJ2-1, with TRBD2 matching 7 bases. Unmatched junction bases numbered 19, after V lost 5 bases and J lost 9 bases. This CDR3 region has 17 residues. The germline CDR1 and CDR2 sequences are MNHNY and SVGAGI (reference sequence). CDR3 nucleotides: TGTGCCAGCAGTCAGGGCCCCAGGGCGGGAGATCTGTCTGAGCAGTTCTTC. Protein: CASSQGPRAGDLSEQFF.

This clone was seen just once. V usage is TRBV19 and J usage is TRBJ2-3, with 9 bases fitting TRBD2. Germline V gene lookup returns CDR1 LNHDA and CDR2 SQIVND (reference sequence). The CDR3 runs 16 residues. J gave up 5 bases and V 4 bases, and 10 bases lay outside the gene matches. In DNA form, the CDR3 reads TGTGCCAGTAGTAACCCGCGGGAGGGACCGGGAGATACGCAGTATTTT. It specifies CASSNPREGPGDTQYF. The whole variable domain, remainder taken from reference TRBV19 and TRBJ2-3, is DGGITQSPKYLFRKEGQNVTLSCEQNLNHDAMYWYRQDPGQGLRLIYYSQIVNDFQKGDIAEGYSVSREKKESFPLTVTSAQKNPTAFYLCASSNPREGPGDTQYFGPGTRLTVL.

The V and J genes are TRBV7-3 and TRBJ2-3; the match to TRBD2 covers 11 bases. Trimming cost V 4 bases and J 1 base; bases outside gene matches: 4. There are 16 residues in the CDR3. The V gene's germline CDR1 is SGHTA and CDR2 FQGTGA. This CDR3 reads CASSSILAGGTDTQYF. The DNA of the CDR3 is TGTGCCAGCAGCTCCATACTAGCGGGGGGCACAGATACGCAGTATTTT. The full variable domain, in which reference TRBV7-3 and TRBJ2-3 provide the parts outside the CDR3, is GAGVSQTPSNKVTEKGKYVELRCDPISGHTALYWYRQSLGQGPEFLIYFQGTGAADDSGLPNDRFFAVRPEGSVSTLKIQRTERGDSAVYLCASSSILAGGTDTQYFGPGTRLTVL.

This clone is a singleton in its sample. The chain is built from TRBV30 and TRBJ1-4; no definite D call. Germline values: CDR1 GTSNPN, CDR2 SVGIG (reference sequence). The V and J ends lost 3 bases and 8 bases respectively, with 13 bases between them. The CDR3 is 13 amino acids. The CDR3 region has the DNA TGTGCCTGGAGCAAACTTGGGCAGGAAAAACTGTTTTTT. This sequence encodes CAWSKLGQEKLFF. The variable domain in full, completed from reference TRBV30 and TRBJ1-4, reads SQTIHQWPATLVQPVGSPLSLECTVEGTSNPNLYWYRQAAGRGLQLLFYSVGIGQISSEVPQNLSASRPQDRQFILSSKKLLLSDSGFYLCAWSKLGQEKLFFGSGTQLSVL.

The chain carries TRBV3-1 (or the pseudogene TRBV3-2) and TRBJ2-7; D call uncertain. The V gene lost 7 bases and the J gene lost 4 bases, with 14 bases spanning the gap. In germline, CDR1 is LGHDT, CDR2 YNNKEL (reference sequence). This CDR3 region has 13 residues. The CDR3 loop reads CASTPASKYEQYV. The DNA for the CDR3 is TGTGCCAGCACCCCCGCGAGCAAGTACGAGCAGTACGTC.

The gene calls are TRBV4-3 and TRBJ2-2, with TRBD2 matching over 8 bases. Germline V gene sequence: CDR1 LGHNA, CDR2 YSLEER. V shed 0 bases, J shed 4 bases, and the junction held 4 bases outside the gene matches. The CDR3 is 16 residues long. CDR3 sequence (DNA): TGCGCCAGCAGCCAAGAAGCGGGGGTGTTCACCGGGGAGCTGTTTTTT. This sequence encodes CASSQEAGVFTGELFF.

The chain is built from TRBV5-4 and TRBJ2-1; possibly TRBD2 for D (5 bases). Germline CDR1 reads SGHNT; CDR2 reads YYREEE (reference sequence). Trimming cost V 3 bases and J 0 bases, with 10 bases left between them. The CDR3 runs 15 residues. CDR3 nucleotide sequence: TGTGCCAGCAGCTCGGACTGGGGCTCCTACAATGAGCAGTTCTTC. Translating gives CASSSDWGSYNEQFF.

This chain uses TRBV6-4 with TRBJ1-2; TRBD1 agrees at 7 bases. Germline V CDR1 and CDR2: MRHNA, SNTAGT. J lost 6 bases, V lost 5 bases, and 6 bases had no gene match. The CDR3 extends over 13 amino acids. CDR3 DNA: TGTGCCAGCAGTCGGACAGGAGAGAATGGCTACACCTTC. It specifies CASSRTGENGYTF.

The V call is TRBV5-1, the J call TRBJ2-2, with D possibly matching TRBD2 (5 bases). The V gene lost 0 bases and the J gene lost 4 bases, with 13 bases spanning the gap. The CDR3 totals 16 residues. The germline V gene encodes CDR1 SGHRS and CDR2 YFSETQ. The CDR3 nucleotides read TGCGCCAGCAGCTTGGACAGCGGACCTTCCACCGGGGAGCTGTTTTTT. Its protein product is CASSLDSGPSTGELFF.

The rearrangement links TRBV19 to TRBJ1-5, with D possibly being TRBD1 (5 bases). The V and J ends lost 3 bases and 2 bases respectively, with 11 bases between them. The CDR3 contains 15 residues. Germline CDR1 and CDR2: LNHDA and SQIVND (reference sequence). CDR3 amino acids: CASSIGGFGNQPQHF. In DNA, the CDR3 is TGTGCCAGTAGTATCGGGGGGTTCGGCAATCAGCCCCAGCATTTT.

This clone showed up just once. V gene TRBV9 combines with J gene TRBJ2-1; perhaps TRBD1 as D (7 bases). CDR1 and CDR2 (germline): SGDLS, YYNGEE. Trimming cost V 0 bases and J 4 bases, with 11 bases left between them. This CDR3 is built from 15 residues. The CDR3 region is CASSVGGTVYNEQFF. For the CDR3, the DNA is TGTGCCAGCAGCGTAGGCGGGACAGTATACAATGAGCAGTTCTTC.

V and J are TRBV9 and TRBJ2-5; 9 positions agree with TRBD1. Trimming at V came to 0 bases and at J to 5 bases, leaving 11 bases not matched to a gene. This CDR3 is built from 17 residues. From germline, CDR1 is SGDLS and CDR2 YYNGEE. CDR3 coding DNA: TGTGCCAGCAGCGTAGGGGACAGGGAGAATTTAGTGGAGACCCAGTACTTC. It translates to CASSVGDRENLVETQYF. Complete variable domain (other parts from reference TRBV9 and TRBJ2-5): DSGVTQTPKHLITATGQRVTLRCSPRSGDLSVYWYQQSLDQGLQFLIQYYNGEERAKGNILERFSAQQFPDLHSELNLSSLELGDSALYFCASSVGDRENLVETQYFGPGTRLLVL.

The V gene is TRBV7-2, the J gene TRBJ2-7, with TRBD2 matching 7 bases. Germline V gene sequence: CDR1 SGHTA, CDR2 FQGNSA. V lost 2 bases to trimming and J lost 5 bases; unmatched junction nucleotides: 0. The CDR3 has 12 amino acids. The CDR3 sequence is CASSLSGDEQYF. The DNA for the CDR3 is TGTGCCAGCAGCTTAAGCGGGGACGAGCAGTACTTC.

This rearrangement joins TRBV15 to TRBJ2-5; maybe TRBD1 (6 bases). This CDR3 region has 15 residues. The ends were cut back, 1 base at V and 5 bases at J, with 14 bases in the middle. Germline V gene data show CDR1 as LNHNV and CDR2 as YYDKDF (reference sequence). CDR3 DNA: TGTGCCACCAGCAGAGCGGGGACATCGGGGGAGACCCAGTACTTC. It encodes CATSRAGTSGETQYF.

The chain joins TRBV4-1 to TRBJ1-6, with 9 bases aligning to TRBD1. J gave up 7 bases and V 0 bases, and 10 bases lay outside the gene matches. The CDR3 is 18 residues long. The germline V gene has CDR1 MGHRA and CDR2 YSYEKL. CDR3 sequence: CASSQDRPGTGSNSPLHF. The CDR3 DNA follows: TGCGCCAGCAGCCAAGATCGTCCCGGGACAGGGTCGAATTCACCCCTCCACTTT.

V gene TRBV27 combines with J gene TRBJ2-5; 9 bases are shared with TRBD2. The CDR3 runs to 14 residues. V dropped 3 bases and J dropped 4; count of bases not matched to a gene: 3. Germline CDR1 and CDR2: MNHEY and SMNVEV (reference sequence). The CDR3 DNA reads as TGTGCCAGCAGTTTGCTAGCGGGGACAGAGACCCAGTACTTC. Protein product: CASSLLAGTETQYF.

V and J are TRBV10-3 and TRBJ2-3; TRBD1 matches at 9 bases. CDR1 ENHRY and CDR2 SYGVKD come from the germline V gene. The trim removed 7 bases at V and 4 bases at J, leaving 6 bases unmatched. The CDR3 spans 14 residues. As DNA, the CDR3 is TGTGCCATCACCGGGACAGGGAGATCAGATACGCAGTATTTT. It is translated as CAITGTGRSDTQYF.

This clone was observed once. The chain recombines TRBV18 with TRBJ2-1; D ambiguous. Trimming removed 1 base at V and 7 bases at J, with 8 bases between. Germline loops: CDR1 KGHSH, CDR2 LQKENI. This CDR3 contains 13 residues. In DNA form, the CDR3 reads TGTGCCAGCTCACCACAGAGCGTGAATGAGCAGTTCTTC. Amino acids: CASSPQSVNEQFF.

The V call is TRBV4-3, the J call TRBJ1-3; TRBD1 might be the D (5 bases). Per the germline V gene, CDR1 is LGHNA and CDR2 is YSLEER. The CDR3 extends over 16 amino acids. Trimming removed 4 bases from V and 0 bases from J, with 13 bases in between. The chain's CDR3 is CASSRATGASGNTIYF. The CDR3 region has the DNA TGCGCCAGCAGCCGGGCAACAGGAGCCTCTGGAAACACCATATATTTT.

This clone was observed a single time. The rearrangement joins TRBV30 to TRBJ2-2; D gene uncertain. CDR1 is GTSNPN, CDR2 SVGIG, per germline (reference sequence). The CDR3 spans 13 residues. Trimming took 2 bases from V and 6 from J, leaving 10 bases between them. For the CDR3, the DNA is TGTGCCTGGAGTCCTCGTAATCCCGGGGAGCTGTTTTTT. It encodes CAWSPRNPGELFF.

The chain joins TRBV7-9 to TRBJ2-2; D perhaps matches TRBD1 (5 bases). The V gene's germline CDR1 is SEHNR and CDR2 FQNEAQ (reference sequence). Trimming cost V 2 bases and J 6 bases, with 10 bases left between them. This CDR3 is built from 14 residues. In nucleotides, the CDR3 is TGTGCCAGCAGCTTAATCAGGGCTCCCGGGGAGCTGTTTTTT. Translation gives CASSLIRAPGELFF.

This chain joins TRBV15 and TRBJ1-2, with 10 bases fitting TRBD1. The germline gives CDR1 LNHNV, CDR2 YYDKDF (reference sequence). The CDR3 extends over 20 amino acids. V shed 1 base, J shed 7 bases, and the junction held 21 bases outside the gene matches. In DNA form, the CDR3 reads TGTGCCACCAGCAGAGCCGTTGGTAGGGACAGGGGCGACGTGGACGGTGGCTACACCTTC. Its protein is CATSRAVGRDRGDVDGGYTF. Based on the CDR3 plus reference TRBV15 and TRBJ1-2, the full variable domain is DAMVIQNPRYQVTQFGKPVTLSCSQTLNHNVMYWYQQKSSQAPKLLFHYYDKDFNNEADTPDNFQSRRPNTSFCFLDIRSPGLGDTAMYLCATSRAVGRDRGDVDGGYTFGSGTRLTVV.